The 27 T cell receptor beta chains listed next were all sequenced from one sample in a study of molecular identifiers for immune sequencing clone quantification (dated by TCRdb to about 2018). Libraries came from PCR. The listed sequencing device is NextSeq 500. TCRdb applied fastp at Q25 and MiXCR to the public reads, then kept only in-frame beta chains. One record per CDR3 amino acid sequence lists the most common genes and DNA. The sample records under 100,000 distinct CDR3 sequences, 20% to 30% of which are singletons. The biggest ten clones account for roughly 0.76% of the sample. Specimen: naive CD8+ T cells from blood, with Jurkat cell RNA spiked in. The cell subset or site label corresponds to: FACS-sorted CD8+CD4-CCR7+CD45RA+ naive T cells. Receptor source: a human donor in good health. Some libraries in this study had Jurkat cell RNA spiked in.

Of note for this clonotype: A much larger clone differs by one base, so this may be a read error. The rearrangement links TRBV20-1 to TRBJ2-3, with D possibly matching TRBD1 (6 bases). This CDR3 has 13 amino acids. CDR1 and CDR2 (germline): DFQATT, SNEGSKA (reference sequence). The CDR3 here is CSVRSGGVDTQYF. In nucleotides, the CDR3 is TGCAGTGTTAGATCTGGGGGCGTTGATACGCAGTATTTT.

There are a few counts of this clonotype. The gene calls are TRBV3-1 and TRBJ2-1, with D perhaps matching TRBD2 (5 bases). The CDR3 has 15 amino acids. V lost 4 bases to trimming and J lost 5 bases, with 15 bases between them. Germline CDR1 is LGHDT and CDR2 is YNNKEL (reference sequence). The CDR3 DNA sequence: TGTGCCAGCAGCCCCCCGTCGAGGGTACACAATGAGCAGTTCTTC. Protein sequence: CASSPPSRVHNEQFF.

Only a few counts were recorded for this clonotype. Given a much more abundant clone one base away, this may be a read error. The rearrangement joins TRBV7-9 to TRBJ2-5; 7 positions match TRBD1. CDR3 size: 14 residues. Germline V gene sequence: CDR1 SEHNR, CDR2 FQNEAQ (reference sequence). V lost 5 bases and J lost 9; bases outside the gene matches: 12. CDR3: CASSNTGAGEAQYF. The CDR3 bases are TGTGCCAGCAGCAACACAGGGGCGGGCGAGGCCCAGTACTTC.

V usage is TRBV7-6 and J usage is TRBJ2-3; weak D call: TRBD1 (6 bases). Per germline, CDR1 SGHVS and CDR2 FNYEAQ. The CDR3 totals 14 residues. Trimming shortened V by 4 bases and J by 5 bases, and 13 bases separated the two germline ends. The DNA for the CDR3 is TGTGCCAGCAGCTATGGACAGTACAGAGATACGCAGTATTTT. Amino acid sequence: CASSYGQYRDTQYF.

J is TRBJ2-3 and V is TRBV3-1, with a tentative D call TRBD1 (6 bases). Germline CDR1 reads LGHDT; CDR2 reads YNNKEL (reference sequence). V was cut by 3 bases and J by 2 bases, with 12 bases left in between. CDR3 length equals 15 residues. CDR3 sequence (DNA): TGTGCCAGCAGCCACGGACAGACGAACACAGATACGCAGTATTTT. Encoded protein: CASSHGQTNTDTQYF.

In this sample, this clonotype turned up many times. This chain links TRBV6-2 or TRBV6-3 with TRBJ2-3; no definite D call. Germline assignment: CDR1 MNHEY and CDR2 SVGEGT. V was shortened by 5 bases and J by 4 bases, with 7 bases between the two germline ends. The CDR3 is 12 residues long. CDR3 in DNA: TGTGCCAGCAGTCCCCGCGCAGATACGCAGTATTTT. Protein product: CASSPRADTQYF.

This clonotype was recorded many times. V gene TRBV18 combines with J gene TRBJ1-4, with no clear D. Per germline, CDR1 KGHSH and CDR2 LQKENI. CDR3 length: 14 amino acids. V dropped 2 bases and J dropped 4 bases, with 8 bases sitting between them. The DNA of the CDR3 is TGTGCCAGCTCACCAATTGTCAATAATGAAAAACTGTTTTTT. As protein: CASSPIVNNEKLFF. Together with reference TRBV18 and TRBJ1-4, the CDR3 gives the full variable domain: NAGVMQNPRHLVRRRGQEARLRCSPMKGHSHVYWYRQLPEEGLKFMVYLQKENIIDESGMPKERFSAEFPKEGPSILRIQQVVRGDSAAYFCASSPIVNNEKLFFGSGTQLSVL.

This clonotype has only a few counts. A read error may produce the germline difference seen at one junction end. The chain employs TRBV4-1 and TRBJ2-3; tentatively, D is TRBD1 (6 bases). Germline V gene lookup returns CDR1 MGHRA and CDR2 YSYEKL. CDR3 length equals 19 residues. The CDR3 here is CASRQAGTGTFTFTDTQYF. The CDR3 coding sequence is TGCGCCAGCAGGCAAGCAGGAACAGGGACGTTTACTTTCACAGATACGCAGTATTTT.

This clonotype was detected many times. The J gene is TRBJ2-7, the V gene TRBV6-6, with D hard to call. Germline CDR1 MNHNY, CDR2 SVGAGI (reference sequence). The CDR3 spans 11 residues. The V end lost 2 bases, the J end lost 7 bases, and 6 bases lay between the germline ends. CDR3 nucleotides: TGTGCCAGCAGTTACGCAGAGGAGCAGTACTTC. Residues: CASSYAEEQYF.

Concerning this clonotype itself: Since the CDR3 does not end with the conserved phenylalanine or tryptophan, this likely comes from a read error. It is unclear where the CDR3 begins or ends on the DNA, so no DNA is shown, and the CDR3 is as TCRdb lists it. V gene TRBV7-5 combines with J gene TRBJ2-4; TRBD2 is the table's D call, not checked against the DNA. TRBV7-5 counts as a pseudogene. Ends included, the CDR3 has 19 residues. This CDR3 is CISVPEAGWRGVAKNIQYL.

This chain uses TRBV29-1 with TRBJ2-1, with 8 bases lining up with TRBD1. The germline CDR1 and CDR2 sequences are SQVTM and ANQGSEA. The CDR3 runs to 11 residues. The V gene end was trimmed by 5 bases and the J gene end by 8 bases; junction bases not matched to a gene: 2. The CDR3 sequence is CSVPGGYEQFF. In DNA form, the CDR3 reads TGCAGCGTTCCAGGGGGCTATGAGCAGTTCTTC.

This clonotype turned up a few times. CDR3 region: CASNSEGFALDTQYF. In DNA, the CDR3 is TGTGCCAGCAACTCAGAGGGTTTCGCCCTAGATACGCAGTATTTT. The chain uses TRBV9 and TRBJ2-3, with D maybe TRBD2 (5 bases). This CDR3 has 15 residues. V lost 6 bases to trimming and J lost 5 bases, with 19 bases between them. Germline V CDR1 and CDR2: SGDLS, YYNGEE.

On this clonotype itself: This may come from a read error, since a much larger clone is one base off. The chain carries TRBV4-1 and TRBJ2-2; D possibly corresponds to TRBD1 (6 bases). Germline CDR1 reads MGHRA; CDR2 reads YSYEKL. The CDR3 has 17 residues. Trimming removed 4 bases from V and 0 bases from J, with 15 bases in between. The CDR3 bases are TGCGCCAGCAGCCTAACACAGGGTCTAACGAACACCGGGGAGCTGTTTTTT. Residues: CASSLTQGLTNTGELFF.

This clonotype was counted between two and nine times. The CDR3: CSAPAGYNEKLFF. As DNA, the CDR3 is TGCAGTGCTCCGGCAGGTTATAATGAAAAACTGTTTTTT. The chain carries TRBV20-1 and TRBJ1-4, with D unclear. Germline V CDR1 and CDR2: DFQATT, SNEGSKA (reference sequence). Trimming pared 5 bases from V and 4 bases from J, leaving 11 bases between. CDR3 length: 13 amino acids.

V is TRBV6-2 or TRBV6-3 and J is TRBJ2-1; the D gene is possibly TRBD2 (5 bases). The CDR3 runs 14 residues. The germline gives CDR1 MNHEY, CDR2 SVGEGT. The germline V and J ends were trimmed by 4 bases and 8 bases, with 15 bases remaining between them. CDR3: CASSSSRGSDEQFF. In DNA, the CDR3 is TGTGCCAGCAGTTCCTCTCGTGGGAGTGATGAGCAGTTCTTC.

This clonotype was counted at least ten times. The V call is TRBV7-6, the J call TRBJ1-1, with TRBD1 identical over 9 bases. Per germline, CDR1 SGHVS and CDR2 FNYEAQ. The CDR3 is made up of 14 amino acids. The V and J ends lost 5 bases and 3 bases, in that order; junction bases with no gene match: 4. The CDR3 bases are TGTGCCAGCAGCCGCCGGGACAGGGACACTGAAGCTTTCTTT. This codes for CASSRRDRDTEAFF.

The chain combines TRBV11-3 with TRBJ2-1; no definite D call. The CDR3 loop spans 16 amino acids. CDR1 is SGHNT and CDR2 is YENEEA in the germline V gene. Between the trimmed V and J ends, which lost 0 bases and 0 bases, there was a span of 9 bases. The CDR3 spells CASSLEGDSSYNEQFF. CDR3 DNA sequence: TGTGCCAGCAGCTTAGAGGGCGATAGCTCCTACAATGAGCAGTTCTTC. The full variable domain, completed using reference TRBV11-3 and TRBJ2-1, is EAGVVQSPRYKIIEKKQPVAFWCNPISGHNTLYWYLQNLGQGPELLIRYENEEAVDDSQLPKDRFSAERLKGVDSTLKIQPAELGDSAVYLCASSLEGDSSYNEQFFGPGTRLTVL.

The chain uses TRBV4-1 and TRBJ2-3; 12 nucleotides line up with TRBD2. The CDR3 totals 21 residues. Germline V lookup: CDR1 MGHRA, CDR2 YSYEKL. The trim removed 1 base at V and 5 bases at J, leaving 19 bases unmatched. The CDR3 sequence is CASSQVSRTSGENKEGDTQYF. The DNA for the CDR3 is TGCGCCAGCAGCCAAGTTTCGAGGACTAGCGGGGAAAACAAAGAGGGAGATACGCAGTATTTT.

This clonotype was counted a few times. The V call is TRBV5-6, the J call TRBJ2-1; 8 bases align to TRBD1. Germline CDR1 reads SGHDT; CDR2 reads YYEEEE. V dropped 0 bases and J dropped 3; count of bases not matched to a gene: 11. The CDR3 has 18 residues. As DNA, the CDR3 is TGTGCCAGCAGCTTGGGCAGGGGGCTTAGAAACCGCTACAATGAGCAGTTCTTC. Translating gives CASSLGRGLRNRYNEQFF.

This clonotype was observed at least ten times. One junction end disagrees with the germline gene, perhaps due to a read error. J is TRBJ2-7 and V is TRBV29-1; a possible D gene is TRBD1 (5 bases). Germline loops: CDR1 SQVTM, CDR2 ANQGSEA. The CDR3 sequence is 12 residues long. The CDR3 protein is CSVEDRDYEQYF. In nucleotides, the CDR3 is TGCAGCGTGGAAGACAGAGACTACGAGCAGTACTTC.

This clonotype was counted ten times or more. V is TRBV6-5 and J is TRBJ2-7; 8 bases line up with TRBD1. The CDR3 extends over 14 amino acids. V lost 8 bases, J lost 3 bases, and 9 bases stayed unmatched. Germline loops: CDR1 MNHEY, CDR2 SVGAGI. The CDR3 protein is CASAGGTGNYEQYF. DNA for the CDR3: TGTGCCAGCGCTGGCGGGACAGGCAACTACGAGCAGTACTTC.

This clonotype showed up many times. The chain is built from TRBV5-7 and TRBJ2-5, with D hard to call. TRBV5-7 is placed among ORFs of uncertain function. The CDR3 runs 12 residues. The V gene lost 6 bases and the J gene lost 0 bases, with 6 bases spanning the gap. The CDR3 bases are TGTGCCAGCATCTTCCACCAAGAGACCCAGTACTTC. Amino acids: CASIFHQETQYF.

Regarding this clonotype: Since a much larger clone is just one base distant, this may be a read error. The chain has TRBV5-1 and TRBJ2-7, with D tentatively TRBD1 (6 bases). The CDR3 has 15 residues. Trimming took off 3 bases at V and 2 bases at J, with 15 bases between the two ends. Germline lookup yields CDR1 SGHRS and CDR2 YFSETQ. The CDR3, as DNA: TGCGCCAGCAGCTCCCCGGACAGACTAACCTACGAGCAGTACTTC. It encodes CASSSPDRLTYEQYF.

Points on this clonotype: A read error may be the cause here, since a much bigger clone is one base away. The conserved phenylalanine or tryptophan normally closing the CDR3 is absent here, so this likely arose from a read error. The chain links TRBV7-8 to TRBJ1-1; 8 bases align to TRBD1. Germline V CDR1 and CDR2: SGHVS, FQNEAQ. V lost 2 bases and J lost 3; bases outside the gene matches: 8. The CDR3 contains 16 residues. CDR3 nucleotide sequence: TGTGCCAGCAGCTTACCTGGACAGGGTCTTCACACTGAAGCTTTCTCT. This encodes CASSLPGQGLHTEAFS.

Written as DNA, the CDR3 is TGTGCCAGTAGGGTCCGGGACGGCGCGGAGGAGCAGTACTTC. It encodes CASRVRDGAEEQYF. The chain couples TRBV19 to TRBJ2-7; D might be TRBD1 or TRBD2, each matching 5 bases. The CDR3 consists of 14 residues. Germline V gene data show CDR1 as LNHDA and CDR2 as SQIVND (reference sequence). V gave up 6 bases and J gave up 7 bases, with 19 bases separating them. The variable domain in full, with the rest retrieved from reference TRBV19 and TRBJ2-7, is DGGITQSPKYLFRKEGQNVTLSCEQNLNHDAMYWYRQDPGQGLRLIYYSQIVNDFQKGDIAEGYSVSREKKESFPLTVTSAQKNPTAFYLCASRVRDGAEEQYFGPGTRLTVT.

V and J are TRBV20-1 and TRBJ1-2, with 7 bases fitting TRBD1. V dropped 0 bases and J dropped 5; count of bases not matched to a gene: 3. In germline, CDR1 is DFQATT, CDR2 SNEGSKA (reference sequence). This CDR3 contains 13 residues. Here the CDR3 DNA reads TGCAGTGCTAGAGAGGACAGGTTATATGGCTACACCTTC. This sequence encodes CSAREDRLYGYTF.

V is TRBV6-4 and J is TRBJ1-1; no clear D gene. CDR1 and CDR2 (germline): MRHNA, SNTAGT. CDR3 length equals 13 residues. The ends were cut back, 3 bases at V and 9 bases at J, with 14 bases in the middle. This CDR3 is CASSDIRGGQAFF. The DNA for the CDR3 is TGTGCCAGCAGTGATATCCGGGGAGGCCAAGCTTTCTTT.